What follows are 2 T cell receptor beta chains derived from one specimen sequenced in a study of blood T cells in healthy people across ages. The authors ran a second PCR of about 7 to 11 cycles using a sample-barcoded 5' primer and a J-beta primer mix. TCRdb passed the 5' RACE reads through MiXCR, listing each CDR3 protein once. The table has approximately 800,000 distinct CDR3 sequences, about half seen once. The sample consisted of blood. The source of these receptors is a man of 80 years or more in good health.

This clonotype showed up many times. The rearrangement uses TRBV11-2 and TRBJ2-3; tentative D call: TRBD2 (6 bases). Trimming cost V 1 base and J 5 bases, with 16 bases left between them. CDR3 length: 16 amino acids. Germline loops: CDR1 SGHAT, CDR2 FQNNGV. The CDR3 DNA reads TGTGCCAGCAGCTTAGTCCCCTCGCGGGGAGTAGATACGCAGTATTTT. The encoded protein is CASSLVPSRGVDTQYF.

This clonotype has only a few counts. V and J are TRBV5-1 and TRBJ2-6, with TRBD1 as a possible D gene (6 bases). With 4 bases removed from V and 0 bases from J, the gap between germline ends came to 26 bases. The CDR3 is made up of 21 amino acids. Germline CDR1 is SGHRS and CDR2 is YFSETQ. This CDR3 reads CASSIGPQGSKWDSGANVLTF. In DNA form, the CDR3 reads TGCGCCAGCAGCATTGGGCCACAGGGAAGTAAGTGGGACTCTGGGGCCAACGTCCTGACTTTC.